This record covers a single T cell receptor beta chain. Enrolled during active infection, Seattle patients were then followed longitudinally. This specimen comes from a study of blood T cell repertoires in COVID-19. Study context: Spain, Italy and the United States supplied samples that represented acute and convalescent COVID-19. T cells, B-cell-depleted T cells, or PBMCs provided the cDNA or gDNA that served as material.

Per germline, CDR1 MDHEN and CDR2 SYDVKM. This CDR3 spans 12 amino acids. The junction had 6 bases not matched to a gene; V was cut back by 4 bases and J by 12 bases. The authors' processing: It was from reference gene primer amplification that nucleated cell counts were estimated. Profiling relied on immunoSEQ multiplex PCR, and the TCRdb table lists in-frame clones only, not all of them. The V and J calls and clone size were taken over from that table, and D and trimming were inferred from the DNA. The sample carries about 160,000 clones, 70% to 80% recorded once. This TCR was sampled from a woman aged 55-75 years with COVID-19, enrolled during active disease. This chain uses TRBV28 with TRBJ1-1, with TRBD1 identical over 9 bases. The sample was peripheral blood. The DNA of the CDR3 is TGTGCCAGCAGTTCGGGACAGGGTTGGACTTTCTTT. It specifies CASSSGQGWTFF.